These 29 T cell receptor beta chains share one sample of origin, sequenced in a study of blood T cell repertoires in COVID-19. Sequenced by immunoSEQ multiplex PCR; TCRdb stores in-frame clones only, minus some. Among 150,000 to 200,000 clones, 74% were seen once, and the ten largest hold 2.5% to 3%. The specimen was peripheral blood. The receptors originated from a woman older than 75 with acute or convalescent COVID-19.

V is TRBV5-1 and J is TRBJ2-5, with D tentatively TRBD1 (5 bases). The length of the CDR3 is 15 residues. The germline CDR1 and CDR2 sequences are SGHRS and YFSETQ. V was pared by 5 bases and J by 0 bases, with 14 bases between. CDR3 DNA: TGCGCCAGCAGACAGGTGGTGAATTACCAAGAGACCCAGTACTTC. Protein: CASRQVVNYQETQYF.

The gene calls are TRBV5-1 and TRBJ2-7, with 7 bases aligning to TRBD1. The CDR3 length is 16 residues. Trimming took 4 bases from V and 0 from J; bases not matched to a gene: 10. Germline CDR1 SGHRS, CDR2 YFSETQ. In DNA form, the CDR3 reads TGCGCCAGCAGCCAGACCGGGACAGAAATCTCCTACGAGCAGTACTTC. It translates to CASSQTGTEISYEQYF.

This chain uses TRBV7-2 with TRBJ2-3, with D possibly being TRBD2 (6 bases). This CDR3 has 14 amino acids. With 3 bases removed from V and 3 bases from J, the gap between germline ends came to 10 bases. Germline values: CDR1 SGHTA, CDR2 FQGNSA. The CDR3: CASSLMGGTDTQYF. The CDR3 region has the DNA TGTGCCAGCAGCTTGATGGGAGGAACAGATACGCAGTATTTT. The entire variable domain, with the rest obtained from reference TRBV7-2 and TRBJ2-3, is as follows: GAGVSQSPSNKVTEKGKDVELRCDPISGHTALYWYRQSLGQGLEFLIYFQGNSAPDKSGLPSDRFSAERTGGSVSTLTIQRTQQEDSAVYLCASSLMGGTDTQYFGPGTRLTVL.

The gene calls are TRBV5-1 and TRBJ1-3, with D possibly matching TRBD1 (6 bases). Germline-derived CDR1 and CDR2 are SGHRS and YFSETQ. CDR3 length: 15 amino acids. The ends were cut back, 1 base at V and 1 base at J, with 9 bases in the middle. CDR3 region: CASSLLGASGNTIYF. The CDR3 DNA is TGCGCCAGCAGCTTGTTGGGGGCTTCTGGAAACACCATATATTTT.

V usage is TRBV14 and J usage is TRBJ2-1; 8 nucleotides line up with TRBD2. This CDR3 region has 14 residues. Germline lookup yields CDR1 SGHDN and CDR2 FVKESK. Trimming took 4 bases from V and 9 from J; bases not matched to a gene: 8. The CDR3 bases are TGTGCCAGCAGCCTACAACTAGCGGTCGCTGAGCAGTTCTTC. Translating it yields CASSLQLAVAEQFF.

This clone appeared once. V gene TRBV7-7 combines with J gene TRBJ2-7; D unclear. Germline V gene sequence: CDR1 SSHAT, CDR2 FNYEAQ (reference sequence). This CDR3 has 15 residues. V was trimmed by 1 base and J by 4 bases, leaving 14 bases between them. The DNA of the CDR3 is TGTGCCAGCAGCTTAGGCTCCGTGGCGGTTTACGAGCAGTACTTC. It codes for CASSLGSVAVYEQYF.

The rearrangement links TRBV11-3 to TRBJ2-7; tentatively, D is TRBD2 (5 bases). The germline V gene encodes CDR1 SGHNT and CDR2 YENEEA. The CDR3 extends over 13 amino acids. With 3 bases removed from V and 2 bases from J, the gap between germline ends came to 8 bases. Here the CDR3 reads CASSFRGAYEQYF. The CDR3 bases are TGTGCCAGCAGCTTCCGGGGAGCCTACGAGCAGTACTTC.

The V gene is TRBV19, the J gene TRBJ2-4, with D tentatively TRBD1 (7 bases). V was pared by 7 bases and J by 7 bases, with 17 bases between. Per the germline V gene, CDR1 is LNHDA and CDR2 is SQIVND (reference sequence). The CDR3 is made up of 14 amino acids. DNA for the CDR3: TGTGCCAGTAATGACAGGGCGGGAAGGAACATTCAGTACTTC. This translates into CASNDRAGRNIQYF.

V gene TRBV7-8 combines with J gene TRBJ1-1; D may be TRBD1 (5 bases). The CDR3 totals 14 residues. CDR1 is SGHVS, CDR2 FQNEAQ, per germline. Between the trimmed V and J ends, which lost 5 bases and 0 bases, there was a span of 10 bases. As DNA, the CDR3 is TGTGCCAGCAGCGTCGGGGGAGTGAACACTGAAGCTTTCTTT. The encoded protein is CASSVGGVNTEAFF.

This clone was counted a few times. This chain connects TRBV6-6 to TRBJ2-2, with 10 bases aligning to TRBD1. The CDR3 length is 16 residues. V gave up 5 bases and J gave up 2 bases; unmatched junction bases: 5. The germline gives CDR1 MNHNY, CDR2 SVGAGI (reference sequence). The CDR3 coding sequence is TGTGCCAGCAGTCACCGGGACAGGGGAAACACCGGGGAGCTGTTTTTT. Protein sequence: CASSHRDRGNTGELFF.

This clone was detected a few times. The CDR3 DNA reads as TGTGCCAGCAGTGTGAGGGTAAGCAATCAGCCCCAGCATTTT. Translated: CASSVRVSNQPQHF. The chain combines TRBV2 with TRBJ1-5, with D hard to call. Germline V gene data show CDR1 as SNHLY and CDR2 as FYNNEI. CDR3 length: 14 residues. V was shortened by 4 bases and J by 1 base, with 8 bases between the two germline ends.

This clone was seen more than once but under ten times. The chain joins TRBV6-5 to TRBJ1-2, with D possibly being TRBD1 (5 bases). Germline CDR1 and CDR2: MNHEY and SVGAGI. Trimming removed 7 bases at V and 5 bases at J, with 14 bases between. This CDR3 is built from 13 residues. The CDR3 nucleotides read TGTGCCAGCACCAAACAGGAGACTTATGGCTACACCTTC. The encoded protein is CASTKQETYGYTF.

The rearrangement links TRBV28 to TRBJ1-5, with a weak D call TRBD1 (5 bases). The length of the CDR3 is 15 residues. CDR1 and CDR2 (germline): MDHEN, SYDVKM. With 10 bases removed from V and 1 base from J, the gap between germline ends came to 17 bases. The CDR3 loop is CATYRGGRSNQPQHF. The CDR3 DNA is TGTGCCACCTATCGGGGGGGACGAAGCAATCAGCCCCAGCATTTT.

The V and J genes are TRBV7-2 and TRBJ2-5; D perhaps matches TRBD1 (5 bases). Trimming shortened V by 1 base and J by 5 bases, and 14 bases separated the two germline ends. Germline values: CDR1 SGHTA, CDR2 FQGNSA. The CDR3 is 15 amino acids. As DNA, the CDR3 is TGTGCCAGCAGCTTAGGACAGACCTATGGGGAGACCCAGTACTTC. Translated, it gives CASSLGQTYGETQYF.

The gene calls are TRBV27 and TRBJ2-3; 9 nucleotides agree with TRBD1. The germline V gene has CDR1 MNHEY and CDR2 SMNVEV (reference sequence). The CDR3 length is 16 residues. V lost 5 bases and J lost 6; bases outside the gene matches: 12. DNA of the CDR3: TGTGCCAGCAGTAAGCCGGGACAGGGTGTCAAGGATACGCAGTATTTT. The encoded protein is CASSKPGQGVKDTQYF.

The rearrangement joins TRBV28 to TRBJ1-5; 7 bases map to TRBD1. The CDR3 covers 14 residues. J was trimmed by 0 bases and V by 8 bases; bases with no gene match: 4. CDR1 is MDHEN and CDR2 is SYDVKM in the germline V gene. For the CDR3, the DNA is TGTGCCAGCCACCGGACAGGTAGCAATCAGCCCCAGCATTTT. It is translated as CASHRTGSNQPQHF. Drawing the rest from reference TRBV28 and TRBJ1-5, the complete variable domain is DVKVTQSSRYLVKRTGEKVFLECVQDMDHENMFWYRQDPGLGLRLIYFSYDVKMKEKGDIPEGYSVSREKKERFSLILESASTNQTSMYLCASHRTGSNQPQHFGDGTRLSIL.

The V call is TRBV24-1, the J call TRBJ1-1; tentatively, D is TRBD1 (5 bases). The CDR3 extends over 13 amino acids. V shed 8 bases and J shed 0 bases, with 9 bases lying between them. Per germline, CDR1 KGHDR and CDR2 SFDVKD. CDR3 protein: CATTGGVNTEAFF. The CDR3 bases are TGTGCCACCACTGGGGGGGTGAACACTGAAGCTTTCTTT.

The rearrangement links TRBV5-4 to TRBJ2-1, with 8 bases lining up with TRBD1. The germline CDR1 and CDR2 sequences are SGHNT and YYREEE (reference sequence). Trimming at V came to 6 bases and at J to 3 bases, leaving 5 bases not matched to a gene. This CDR3 has 14 residues. The CDR3 sequence: CASTGQGLYNEQFF. The CDR3 nucleotides are TGTGCCAGCACCGGACAGGGACTCTACAATGAGCAGTTCTTC.

The rearrangement joins TRBV5-1 to TRBJ2-7; 8 bases are shared with TRBD1. The CDR3 is made up of 16 amino acids. Trimming at V came to 4 bases and at J to 1 base, leaving 10 bases not matched to a gene. The germline gives CDR1 SGHRS, CDR2 YFSETQ. The CDR3 DNA is TGCGCCAGCAGCCAAGCAGGGGGCCCCTTATCCTACGAGCAGTACTTC. It is translated as CASSQAGGPLSYEQYF.

The chain is built from TRBV6-2 or TRBV6-3 and TRBJ2-2, with 9 bases lining up with TRBD1. Germline CDR1 and CDR2: MNHEY and SVGEGT. The CDR3 is 21 residues long. Trimming took 3 bases from V and 7 from J; bases not matched to a gene: 24. The DNA of the CDR3 is TGTGCCAGCAGTTATACTGGGACAGGGTCTGCAGCTGGTCGTCTCGGCGGGGAGCTGTTTTTT. Protein: CASSYTGTGSAAGRLGGELFF.

The J gene is TRBJ2-4, the V gene TRBV3-1 (or the pseudogene TRBV3-2), with D unclear. V was trimmed by 0 bases and J by 4 bases, leaving 4 bases between them. The CDR3 is 13 amino acids. CDR1 and CDR2 from the germline V gene are LGHDT and YNNKEL (reference sequence). The CDR3 coding sequence is TGTGCCAGCAGCCAAGATCCGAAAAACATTCAGTACTTC. Translated, it gives CASSQDPKNIQYF.

The chain links TRBV4-2 to TRBJ2-2; no reliable D call. Trimming shortened V by 0 bases and J by 3 bases, and 14 bases separated the two germline ends. The V gene's germline CDR1 is LGHNA and CDR2 YNFKEQ. CDR3 length equals 17 residues. The CDR3 DNA sequence: TGTGCCAGCAGCCAAGAATCTTTGCGGAGATACACCGGGGAGCTGTTTTTT. Translating it yields CASSQESLRRYTGELFF.

This clone was recorded a few times. The chain joins TRBV19 to TRBJ1-3; 8 nucleotides match TRBD1. V gave up 8 bases and J gave up 11 bases; unmatched junction bases: 14. This CDR3 is built from 14 residues. CDR1 and CDR2 from the germline V gene are LNHDA and SQIVND (reference sequence). The CDR3 coding sequence is TGTGCCAGTTTCACAGGGGGAACCTCCCGTTCCATATATTTT. Protein product: CASFTGGTSRSIYF.

V is TRBV28 and J is TRBJ1-2; maybe TRBD1 (5 bases). This CDR3 has 13 residues. Trimming cost V 2 bases and J 5 bases, with 9 bases left between them. Looked up from germline, CDR1 is MDHEN and CDR2 is SYDVKM. The CDR3 DNA is TGTGCCAGCAGTTTAGGCAGGGAATATGGCTACACCTTC. Amino acid sequence: CASSLGREYGYTF.

CDR3: CASSLVPGGLDLNTEAFF. CDR3 nucleotide sequence: TGCGCCAGCAGCTTGGTTCCTGGGGGCCTGGATCTGAACACTGAAGCTTTCTTT. The V and J genes are TRBV5-1 and TRBJ1-1, with a possible D match to TRBD1 (6 bases). Trimming removed 0 bases at V and 0 bases at J, with 18 bases between. CDR1 and CDR2 (germline): SGHRS, YFSETQ. The CDR3 sequence is 18 residues long.

This clone was observed a handful of times. V is TRBV3-1 (or the pseudogene TRBV3-2) and J is TRBJ2-5, with TRBD2 identical over 13 bases. Germline CDR1 is LGHDT and CDR2 is YNNKEL (reference sequence). V gave up 4 bases and J gave up 0 bases; unmatched junction bases: 2. The CDR3 spans 16 residues. CDR3 loop: CASSRGLAGYQETQYF. As DNA, the CDR3 is TGTGCCAGCAGCCGGGGACTAGCGGGGTACCAAGAGACCCAGTACTTC.

The chain employs TRBV10-3 and TRBJ2-7; 10 bases align to TRBD2. CDR3 length equals 14 residues. V shed 5 bases and J 3 bases; nucleotides not matched to a gene: 4. Germline V CDR1 and CDR2: ENHRY, SYGVKD. Here the CDR3 DNA reads TGTGCCATCAGTCCTAGCGGGGGCAGCTACGAGCAGTACTTC. Its translation is CAISPSGGSYEQYF.

The V and J genes are TRBV7-2 and TRBJ2-3; perhaps TRBD2 as D (5 bases). V lost 2 bases to trimming and J lost 4 bases, with 13 bases between them. CDR3 size: 15 residues. From germline, CDR1 is SGHTA and CDR2 FQGNSA. The CDR3 here is CASSLSGGRSDTQYF. DNA for the CDR3: TGTGCCAGCAGCTTATCAGGAGGTCGGTCAGATACGCAGTATTTT.

The chain couples TRBV2 to TRBJ2-1; D is ambiguous. The V and J ends lost 6 bases and 12 bases respectively, with 12 bases between them. Germline V gene lookup returns CDR1 SNHLY and CDR2 FYNNEI. This CDR3 is built from 11 residues. The CDR3 loop is CASSPLSWQFF. In DNA, the CDR3 is TGTGCCAGCAGCCCCCTGTCTTGGCAGTTCTTC.